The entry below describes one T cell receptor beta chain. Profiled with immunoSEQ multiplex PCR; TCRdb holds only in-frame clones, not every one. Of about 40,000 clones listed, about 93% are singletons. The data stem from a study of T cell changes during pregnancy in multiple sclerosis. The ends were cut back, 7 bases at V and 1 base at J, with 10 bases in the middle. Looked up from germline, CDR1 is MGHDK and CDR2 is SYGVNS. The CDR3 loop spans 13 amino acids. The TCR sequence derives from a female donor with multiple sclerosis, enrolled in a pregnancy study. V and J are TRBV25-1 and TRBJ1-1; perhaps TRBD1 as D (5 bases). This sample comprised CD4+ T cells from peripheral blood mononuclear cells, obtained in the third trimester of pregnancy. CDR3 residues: CASTLDRNTEAFF. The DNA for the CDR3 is TGTGCCAGCACCCTTGACAGGAACACTGAAGCTTTCTTT.